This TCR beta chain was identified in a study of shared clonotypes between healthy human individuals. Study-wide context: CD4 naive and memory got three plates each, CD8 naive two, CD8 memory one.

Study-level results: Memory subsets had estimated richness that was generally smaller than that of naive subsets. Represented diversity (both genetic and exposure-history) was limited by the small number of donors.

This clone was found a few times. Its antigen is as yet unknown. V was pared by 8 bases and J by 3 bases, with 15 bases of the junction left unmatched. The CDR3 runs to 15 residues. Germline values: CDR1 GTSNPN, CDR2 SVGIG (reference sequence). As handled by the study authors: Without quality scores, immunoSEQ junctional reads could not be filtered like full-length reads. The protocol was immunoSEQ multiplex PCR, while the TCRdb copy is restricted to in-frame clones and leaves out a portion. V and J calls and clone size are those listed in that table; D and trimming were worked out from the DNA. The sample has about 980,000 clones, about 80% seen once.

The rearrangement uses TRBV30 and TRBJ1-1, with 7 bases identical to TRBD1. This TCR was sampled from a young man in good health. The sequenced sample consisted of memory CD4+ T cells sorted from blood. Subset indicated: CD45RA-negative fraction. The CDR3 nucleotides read TGTGCCGGACAACGGGGACAGCAGATTGACACTGAAGCTTTCTTT. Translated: CAGQRGQQIDTEAFF. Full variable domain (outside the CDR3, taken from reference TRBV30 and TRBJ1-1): SQTIHQWPATLVQPVGSPLSLECTVEGTSNPNLYWYRQAAGRGLQLLFYSVGIGQISSEVPQNLSASRPQDRQFILSSKKLLLSDSGFYLCAGQRGQQIDTEAFFGQGTRLTVV.